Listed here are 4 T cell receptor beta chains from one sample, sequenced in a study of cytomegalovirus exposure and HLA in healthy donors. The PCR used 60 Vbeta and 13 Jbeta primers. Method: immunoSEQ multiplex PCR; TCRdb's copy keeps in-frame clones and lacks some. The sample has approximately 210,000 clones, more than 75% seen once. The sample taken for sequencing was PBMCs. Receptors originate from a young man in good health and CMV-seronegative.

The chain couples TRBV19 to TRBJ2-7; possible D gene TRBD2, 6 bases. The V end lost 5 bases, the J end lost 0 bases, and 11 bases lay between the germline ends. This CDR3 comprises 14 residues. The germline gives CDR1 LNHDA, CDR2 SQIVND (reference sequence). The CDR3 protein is CASSSAGNSYEQYF. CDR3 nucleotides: TGTGCCAGTAGTTCGGCGGGAAACTCCTACGAGCAGTACTTC. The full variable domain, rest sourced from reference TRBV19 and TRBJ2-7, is DGGITQSPKYLFRKEGQNVTLSCEQNLNHDAMYWYRQDPGQGLRLIYYSQIVNDFQKGDIAEGYSVSREKKESFPLTVTSAQKNPTAFYLCASSSAGNSYEQYFGPGTRLTVT.

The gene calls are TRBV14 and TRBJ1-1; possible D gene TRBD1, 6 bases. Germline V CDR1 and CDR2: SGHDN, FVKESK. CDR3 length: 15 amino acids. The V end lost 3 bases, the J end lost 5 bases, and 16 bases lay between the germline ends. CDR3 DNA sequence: TGTGCCAGCAGCCACACCCAGGGGACGGGGACTGAAGCTTTCTTT. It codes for CASSHTQGTGTEAFF.

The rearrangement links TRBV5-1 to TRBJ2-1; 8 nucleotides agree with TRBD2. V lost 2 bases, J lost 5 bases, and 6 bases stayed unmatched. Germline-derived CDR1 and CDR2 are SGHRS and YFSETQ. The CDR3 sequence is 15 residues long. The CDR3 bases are TGCGCCAGCAGCTTCTTAGCGGGACAAAACAATGAGCAGTTCTTC. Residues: CASSFLAGQNNEQFF.

In DNA form, the CDR3 reads TGTGCCAGCTCACCACCGGCGGAATGGACCCAGTACTTC. This sequence encodes CASSPPAEWTQYF. The V gene is TRBV18, the J gene TRBJ2-5; D unresolved. Trimming shortened V by 0 bases and J by 7 bases, and 9 bases separated the two germline ends. Germline CDR1 KGHSH, CDR2 LQKENI. The CDR3 length is 13 residues.